Here is one T cell receptor (beta chain) with its context. The data are from a study of blood T cell repertoires in COVID-19. Study-level background: Samples came from the United States, Italy and Spain, spanning acute and convalescent COVID-19. From T cells, B-cell-depleted T cells, or PBMCs came the material, which was cDNA or gDNA.

Original handling: Nucleated cell counts were estimated from reference gene primer amplification. The method was immunoSEQ multiplex PCR; TCRdb's version includes in-frame clones alone and lacks a portion of them. Clonal size and the V and J genes are those of that table, whereas D and trimming came from the DNA. The sample gives over 130,000 clones, around 88% of which show up once; 25% to 30% is in the top ten. The CDR3 is 18 amino acids. Germline CDR1 is MNHNY and CDR2 is SVGAGI (reference sequence). V lost 5 bases and J 5 bases, leaving 22 bases between the germline ends. The TCR was taken from a human donor in a cohort sampled during active COVID-19. The sample consisted of peripheral blood. The rearrangement uses TRBV6-6 and TRBJ1-6; no firm D call. The CDR3 nucleotides are TGTGCCAGCAGTCCGGCAAGTCGACGGAGGAGGAATAATTCACCCCTCCACTTT. The encoded protein is CASSPASRRRRNNSPLHF.